This T cell receptor (beta chain) emerged from a study of identical twins. Each CDR3 protein gets one entry after TCRdb re-called the 5' RACE reads with MiXCR. The sample yields 450,000 to 500,000 distinct CDR3 sequences, 13% to 15% seen once. On this clonotype: Its target is not known.

V lost 4 bases, J lost 4 bases, and 6 bases stayed unmatched. Germline CDR1 reads MNHNS; CDR2 reads SASEGT. The CDR3 spans 15 residues. Study-level points and caveats: Abundant beta clonotypes from cord blood had fewer insertions, unlike memory repertoires, which showed none. Analyses of zero insertions could, in part, be confounded by invariant MAIT and iNKT cells. Alpha sequences that were out-of-frame and twin-shared showed an excess of low generation probability.

These records were also assigned to another study, of yellow fever vaccine responses in identical twins.

The receptor's source is a woman younger than 30 in good health. This chain uses TRBV6-1 with TRBJ2-7; TRBD1 agrees at 11 bases. The sequencing input was CD4+ T cells sorted from blood. The CDR3: CASSGGQGASYEQYF. The CDR3 DNA is TGTGCCAGCAGTGGAGGACAGGGGGCCTCTTACGAGCAGTACTTC.